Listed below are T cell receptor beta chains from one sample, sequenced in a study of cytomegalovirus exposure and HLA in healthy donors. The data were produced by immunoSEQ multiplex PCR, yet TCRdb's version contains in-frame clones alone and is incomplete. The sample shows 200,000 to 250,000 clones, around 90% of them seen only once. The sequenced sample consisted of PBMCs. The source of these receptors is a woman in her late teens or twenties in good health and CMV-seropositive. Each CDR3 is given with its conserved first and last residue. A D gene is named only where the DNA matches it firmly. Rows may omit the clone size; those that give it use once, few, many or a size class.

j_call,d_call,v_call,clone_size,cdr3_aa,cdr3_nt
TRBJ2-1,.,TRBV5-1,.,CASSLFGGGNEQFF,TGCGCCAGCAGCTTGTTCGGAGGAGGCAATGAGCAGTTCTTC
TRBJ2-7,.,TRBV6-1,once,CASSDVQGSRDEQYF,TGTGCCAGCAGTGACGTACAGGGATCCCGGGACGAGCAGTACTTC
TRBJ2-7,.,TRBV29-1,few,CSVVEDYEQYF,TGCAGCGTGGTCGAGGATTACGAGCAGTACTTC
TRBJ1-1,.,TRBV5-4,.,CASSPGLAGDTEAFF,TGTGCCAGCAGCCCCGGGTTAGCGGGGGACACTGAAGCTTTCTTT
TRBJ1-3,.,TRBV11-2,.,CASSFPVRNTIYF,TGTGCCAGCAGCTTTCCCGTAAGAAACACCATATATTTT
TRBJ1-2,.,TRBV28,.,CASSFRLQGGYTF,TGTGCCAGCAGTTTTCGCTTACAGGGAGGCTACACCTTC
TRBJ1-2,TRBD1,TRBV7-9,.,CASSADRQGRGYGYTF,TGTGCCAGCAGCGCAGATCGACAGGGACGGGGCTATGGCTACACCTTC
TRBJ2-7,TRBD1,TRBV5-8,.,CASSPAGTGSEQYF,TGTGCCAGCAGCCCAGCGGGGACAGGGAGCGAGCAGTACTTC
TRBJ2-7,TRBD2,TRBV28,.,CASSLGLAGGPGHEQYF,TGTGCCAGCAGTTTGGGACTAGCGGGAGGGCCGGGACACGAGCAGTACTTC
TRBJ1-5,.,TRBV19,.,CASSIQVAYQPQHF,TGTGCCAGTAGTATCCAGGTTGCGTATCAGCCCCAGCATTTT
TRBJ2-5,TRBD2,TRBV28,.,CASGHFSGRGETQYF,TGTGCCAGCGGTCACTTTAGCGGGAGAGGTGAGACCCAGTACTTC
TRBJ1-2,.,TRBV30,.,CAWSRWEGVRGDGYTF,TGTGCCTGGTCAAGATGGGAAGGGGTACGTGGGGATGGCTACACCTTC
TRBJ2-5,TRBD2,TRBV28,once,CASSRGGSGSETQYF,TGTGCCAGCAGCCGCGGAGGTAGCGGGAGTGAGACCCAGTACTTC
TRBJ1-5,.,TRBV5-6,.,CASSLSNGVIGNQPQHF,TGTGCCAGCAGCTTGTCTAACGGGGTGATCGGCAATCAGCCCCAGCATTTT
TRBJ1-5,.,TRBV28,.,CASSFGHQPQHF,TGTGCCAGCAGTTTTGGCCATCAGCCCCAGCATTTT
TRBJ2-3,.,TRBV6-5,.,CASSLGQHTDTQYF,TGTGCCAGCAGTTTAGGACAGCACACAGATACGCAGTATTTT
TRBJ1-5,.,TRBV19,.,CASSPTLSQPQHF,TGTGCCAGTAGCCCGACATTGTCCCAGCCCCAGCATTTT
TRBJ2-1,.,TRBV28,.,CASSLSGTYNNEQFF,TGTGCCAGCAGTTTATCCGGGACTTATAACAATGAGCAGTTCTTC
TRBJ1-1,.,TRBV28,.,CASNPSGHSNTEAFF,TGTGCCAGCAACCCCTCGGGACACTCGAACACTGAAGCTTTCTTT
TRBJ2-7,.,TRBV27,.,CASSSTRHPYEQYF,TGTGCCAGCAGTTCGACTAGACACCCCTACGAGCAGTACTTC
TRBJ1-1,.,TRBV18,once,CASSRTSNTEAFF,TGTGCCAGCTCCAGGACATCGAACACTGAAGCTTTCTTT
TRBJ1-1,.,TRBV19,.,CASIEGGPNTEAFF,TGTGCCAGCATAGAAGGGGGACCGAACACTGAAGCTTTCTTT
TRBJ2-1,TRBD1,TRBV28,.,CASRLGTGHPKYNEQFF,TGTGCCAGCAGGTTAGGGACAGGTCATCCCAAATACAATGAGCAGTTCTTC
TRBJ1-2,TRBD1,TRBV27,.,CASSSDRGLGYTF,TGTGCCAGCAGTTCCGACAGGGGTCTTGGCTACACCTTC
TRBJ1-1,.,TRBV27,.,CASMLRPGHGNTEAFF,TGTGCCAGTATGCTTCGTCCGGGACATGGGAACACTGAAGCTTTCTTT
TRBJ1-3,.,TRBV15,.,CATSRDSLGGLSGNTIYF,TGTGCCACCAGCAGAGATTCCCTCGGTGGACTCTCTGGAAACACCATATATTTT
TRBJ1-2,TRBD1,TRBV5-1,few,CASSLGQGGGYTF,TGCGCCAGCAGCTTGGGACAGGGCGGAGGCTACACCTTC
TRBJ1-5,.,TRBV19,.,CASSLTETNQPQHF,TGTGCCAGTAGTCTGACAGAAACCAATCAGCCCCAGCATTTT
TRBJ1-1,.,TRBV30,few,CAWSVITEAFF,TGTGCCTGGAGTGTCATCACTGAAGCTTTCTTT
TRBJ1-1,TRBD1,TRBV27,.,CASSLFPGGRGTEAFF,TGTGCCAGCAGTTTATTTCCAGGGGGCCGGGGGACTGAAGCTTTCTTT
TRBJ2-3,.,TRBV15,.,CATSSIGSSGSDTQYF,TGTGCCACCAGCAGCATCGGGAGTTCCGGGTCGGATACGCAGTATTTT
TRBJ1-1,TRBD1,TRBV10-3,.,CASSAGGPTEAFF,TGTGCCTCTAGTGCAGGGGGGCCTACTGAAGCTTTCTTT
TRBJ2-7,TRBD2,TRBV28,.,CASSLRGTSGIYEQYF,TGTGCCAGCAGTTTGCGGGGAACTAGCGGGATCTACGAGCAGTACTTC
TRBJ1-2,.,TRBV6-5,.,CASRRLANYGYTF,TGTGCCAGCAGGAGACTTGCTAACTATGGCTACACCTTC
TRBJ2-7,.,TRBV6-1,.,CASSPRRGPYEQYF,TGTGCCAGCAGTCCCCGGCGAGGGCCCTACGAGCAGTACTTC
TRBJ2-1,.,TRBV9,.,CASSVAGRYNEQFF,TGTGCCAGCAGCGTGGCCGGCAGGTACAATGAGCAGTTCTTC
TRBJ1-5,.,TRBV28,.,CASSFRQGTSNQPQHF,TGTGCCAGCAGTTTTAGGCAGGGAACGAGCAATCAGCCCCAGCATTTT
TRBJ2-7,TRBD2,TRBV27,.,CASSLGRGYEQYF,TGTGCCAGCAGTTTAGGGAGGGGTTACGAGCAGTACTTC
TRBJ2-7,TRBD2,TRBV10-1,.,CASSDLGTSGPYEQYF,TGCGCCAGCAGCGACCTAGGGACTAGCGGGCCCTACGAGCAGTACTTC
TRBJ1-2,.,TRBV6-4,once,CASSPEQGYGYTF,TGTGCCAGCAGTCCTGAACAGGGATATGGCTACACCTTC
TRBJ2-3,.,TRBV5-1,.,CASSLGTQGWDTQYF,TGCGCCAGCAGCCTTGGAACCCAGGGGTGGGATACGCAGTATTTT
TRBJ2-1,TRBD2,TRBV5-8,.,CASSLISGSLSYNEQFF,TGTGCCAGCAGCCTCATTAGCGGGAGCCTCTCCTACAATGAGCAGTTCTTC
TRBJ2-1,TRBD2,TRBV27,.,CASSFVLAGGHNEQFF,TGTGCCAGCAGTTTCGTACTAGCGGGAGGGCACAATGAGCAGTTCTTC
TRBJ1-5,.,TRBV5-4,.,CASSTGENQPQHF,TGTGCCAGCAGCACCGGGGAGAATCAGCCCCAGCATTTT
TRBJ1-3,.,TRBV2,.,CASSPRDIAGNTIYF,TGTGCCAGCAGTCCCCGGGACATCGCCGGAAACACCATATATTTT